This T cell receptor (beta chain) was recorded in a study of blood T cell repertoires in COVID-19. Libraries were prepared by immunoSEQ multiplex PCR; TCRdb keeps only in-frame clonotypes and omits some of them. In the table there are 250,000 to 350,000 clones, more than 75% of which are singletons. The CDR3 runs 17 residues. V was pared by 4 bases and J by 5 bases, with 8 bases of the junction left unmatched. In germline, CDR1 is LGHNA, CDR2 YNFKEQ. The source is a woman in her twenties or thirties who had recovered from COVID-19. The chain carries TRBV4-2 and TRBJ2-1; 13 bases align to TRBD2. The specimen was PBMCs or T cells enriched from blood (not recorded which). CDR3 in amino acids: CASSRMTSGGLDNEQFF. In nucleotides, the CDR3 is TGTGCCAGCAGCCGCATGACTAGCGGGGGGCTTGACAATGAGCAGTTCTTC.